This TCR beta chain was retrieved from a study of CD8+CD57+ T cells in acquired aplastic anemia. In the study overall: DNA from sorted CD4+ and CD8+ cells averaged roughly 3.2 ug.

The CDR3 runs 13 residues. In germline, CDR1 is SQVTM, CDR2 ANQGSEA. V shed 4 bases, J shed 8 bases, and the junction held 7 bases outside the gene matches. Genomic DNA served as template for TCR beta VDJ and CDR3 profiling. TCRdb re-called the reads with MiXCR, one entry per CDR3 protein. The profile shows about 400,000 distinct CDR3 sequences, roughly 64% of them singletons. The sequence derives from a human donor in good health, serving as a control. The sequenced material came from sorted CD4+, CD8+, or CD8+CD57+ T cells (not recorded which) from PBMCs. J is TRBJ1-2 and V is TRBV29-1, with TRBD1 matching 10 bases. The CDR3 reads CSVVVGQGLGYTF. The CDR3 DNA is TGCAGCGTTGTCGTGGGACAGGGGCTAGGCTACACCTTC.